Listed below are T cell receptor beta chains from one sample, sequenced in a study of CD8 T cells in Susac syndrome. TCRdb called the immunoSEQ multiplex PCR reads again in MiXCR, with one record for every CDR3 protein. The sample has around 180,000 distinct CDR3 sequences; 85% to 95% are singletons. Sequencing was performed on CD4+ T cells from PBMCs. The receptors stem from a human donor with Susac syndrome. Each CDR3 is given with its conserved first and last residue. The D gene is left open where the match is weak. Clone size appears in some rows only: once, few, many, or a class for an expanded clone.

TRBJ2-6	TRBV12-5	.	.	TGTGCTAGTGGTGGATCGAGAAACGTCCTGACTTTC	CASGGSRNVLTF
TRBJ2-1	TRBV15	TRBD1	.	TGTGCCACCAGCAGAGATTTAGGCAGGGGGCCCACCCCCTCCTACAATGAGCAGTTCTTC	CATSRDLGRGPTPSYNEQFF
TRBJ2-5	TRBV20-1	.	.	TGCAGTGCCATCCCCGACACTAACCCAGAGACCCAGTACTTC	CSAIPDTNPETQYF
TRBJ2-2	TRBV12-3/TRBV12-4	.	.	TGTGCCAGCAGTTATACCGGGGAGCTGTTTTTT	CASSYTGELFF
TRBJ2-3	TRBV4-3	TRBD2	.	TGCGCCAGCAGCCAAGAGAGGACTAGCGGGATGGGGGAGGATACGCAGTATTTT	CASSQERTSGMGEDTQYF
TRBJ2-7	TRBV5-4	TRBD1	.	TGTGCCAGCAATAACACGACAGGGGCCTACGAGCAGTACTTC	CASNNTTGAYEQYF
TRBJ2-7	TRBV5-6	TRBD1	.	TGTGCCAGCAGCTCCCGGGACAGGGGGCCCGAGCAGTACTTC	CASSSRDRGPEQYF
TRBJ1-5	TRBV15	.	.	TGTGCCACCAGCATGAGGGGAGGTGGCAATCAGCCCCAGCATTTT	CATSMRGGGNQPQHF
TRBJ2-7	TRBV18	TRBD2	once	TGTGCCAGCTCACCAGGACTAGTTTCCTACGAGCAGTACTTC	CASSPGLVSYEQYF
TRBJ2-1	TRBV25-1	.	.	TGTGCCAGCAGTGAATGGGGGGACCACAATGAGCAGTTCTTC	CASSEWGDHNEQFF
TRBJ2-3	TRBV5-4	.	.	TGTGCCAGCAGCTTGGCCCAGCGGTCTAGCACAGATACGCAGTATTTT	CASSLAQRSSTDTQYF
TRBJ1-1	TRBV18	.	.	TGTGCCAGCTCACTGGACGAGGTGACTGCGGGCACTGAAGCTTTCTTT	CASSLDEVTAGTEAFF
TRBJ1-6	TRBV23-1	.	.	TGCGCCAGCAGTCTACCCAGGGCCGGGGAACCCTCCTATAATTCACCCCTCCACTTT	CASSLPRAGEPSYNSPLHF
TRBJ2-7	TRBV2	TRBD2	.	TGTGCCAGCGGACTAGCGATCGGCTCCTACGAGCAGTACTTC	CASGLAIGSYEQYF
TRBJ2-1	TRBV5-6	.	.	TGTGCCAGCATCTCAGGCCGTGAGCGCAGGGCGGATGAGCAGTTCTTC	CASISGRERRADEQFF
TRBJ2-1	TRBV20-1	.	.	TGCAGTGCTAGACAGGGTGGGGCTTCCAATGAGCAGTTCTTC	CSARQGGASNEQFF
TRBJ2-7	TRBV19	.	.	TGTGCCAGTAGTATAGATCTCAGAGTTCCCGAGCAGTACTTC	CASSIDLRVPEQYF
TRBJ1-1	TRBV7-9	.	.	TGTGCCAGCAGCTTATCCGGGGTGGGGAACACTGAAGCTTTCTTT	CASSLSGVGNTEAFF
TRBJ1-1	TRBV10-2	.	.	TGCGCCAGCAGTGAGGGGGCGAGGGTGGATACTGAAGCTTTCTTT	CASSEGARVDTEAFF
TRBJ2-3	TRBV20-1	.	.	TGCAGTGCTACGGGGGCCAAGCAAGATACGCAGTATTTT	CSATGAKQDTQYF
TRBJ1-4	TRBV20-1	.	.	TGCAGTGCTAGAGATCGGGGCAGACTTAATGAAAAACTGTTTTTT	CSARDRGRLNEKLFF
TRBJ2-2	TRBV12-3/TRBV12-4	.	.	TGTGCCAGCAGTCCCGGGTCCGGGGAGCTGTTTTTT	CASSPGSGELFF
TRBJ1-4	TRBV3-1	TRBD1	.	TGTGCCAGCAGCCCGTGGACAGGAGACGAAAAACTGTTTTTT	CASSPWTGDEKLFF
TRBJ2-7	TRBV9	TRBD2	.	TGTGCCAGCAGCGTAGAGGCTAGCGGGGGCTATTACGAGCAGTACTTC	CASSVEASGGYYEQYF
TRBJ2-7	TRBV11-2	TRBD1	.	TGTGCCAGCAGCTCCCAGGGGGACGAGCAGTACTTC	CASSSQGDEQYF
TRBJ2-1	TRBV20-1	.	once	TGCAGTGCTGAACATGACGGGAATTACAATGAGCAGTTCTTC	CSAEHDGNYNEQFF